Each of the 27 T cell receptor beta chains below was sequenced from the same sample in a study of blood T cell repertoires in COVID-19. Clones were sequenced by immunoSEQ multiplex PCR, and TCRdb holds only the in-frame ones, with some missing. This table holds fewer than 200,000 clones, 85% to 90% found once. Specimen: peripheral blood. The receptors were sampled from a man aged 50-59 years who had recovered from COVID-19.

The chain employs TRBV7-6 and TRBJ2-5; D is perhaps TRBD1 (5 bases). The germline V gene has CDR1 SGHVS and CDR2 FNYEAQ. Trimming left V 5 bases short and J 7 bases short, with 8 bases between. This CDR3 has 11 residues. As DNA, the CDR3 is TGTGCCAGCAGCCCTCAGGGGACCCAGTACTTC. Its translation is CASSPQGTQYF.

The chain has TRBV13 and TRBJ1-4; 7 nucleotides line up with TRBD1. Germline V CDR1 and CDR2: PRHDT, FYEKMQ (reference sequence). V dropped 0 bases and J dropped 7; count of bases not matched to a gene: 2. CDR3 length: 14 amino acids. CDR3 region: CASSLGRGREKLFF. The CDR3 DNA follows: TGTGCCAGCAGCTTAGGAAGGGGGCGTGAAAAACTGTTTTTT. Complete variable domain (other parts from reference TRBV13 and TRBJ1-4): AAGVIQSPRHLIKEKRETATLKCYPIPRHDTVYWYQQGPGQDPQFLISFYEKMQSDKGSIPDRFSAQQFSDYHSELNMSSLELGDSALYFCASSLGRGREKLFFGSGTQLSVL.

This chain joins TRBV19 and TRBJ1-5; D is possibly TRBD1 (6 bases). Germline values: CDR1 LNHDA, CDR2 SQIVND (reference sequence). The ends were cut back, 2 bases at V and 9 bases at J, with 17 bases in the middle. The CDR3 contains 15 residues. The CDR3 coding sequence is TGTGCCAGTAGTATATCGGGGACACAAAACGGGCCCCAGCATTTT. As protein: CASSISGTQNGPQHF.

The genes are TRBV19 and TRBJ2-2, with TRBD2 identical over 7 bases. CDR1 LNHDA and CDR2 SQIVND come from the germline V gene (reference sequence). The CDR3 runs to 17 residues. V lost 4 bases to trimming and J lost 2 bases; unmatched junction nucleotides: 10. The CDR3 DNA reads as TGTGCCAGTAGTAGAGATTATAGCGGGCTAAACACCGGGGAGCTGTTTTTT. It translates to CASSRDYSGLNTGELFF.

The chain links TRBV30 to TRBJ2-5; TRBD1 matches 12 bases. Germline lookup yields CDR1 GTSNPN and CDR2 SVGIG (reference sequence). Unmatched junction bases numbered 12, after V lost 7 bases and J lost 6 bases. The CDR3 is 15 residues long. The CDR3 is CAYRPGTGGAKTQYF. CDR3 nucleotides: TGTGCCTACCGTCCCGGGACAGGGGGCGCGAAGACCCAGTACTTC.

This chain links TRBV7-9 with TRBJ1-4; D is possibly TRBD1 (5 bases). The V end was cut by 5 bases, the J end by 3 bases, with 10 bases between. Per germline, CDR1 SEHNR and CDR2 FQNEAQ (reference sequence). The CDR3 is made up of 14 amino acids. The CDR3 region has the DNA TGTGCCAGCAGCCGACAGCAGGCTAATGAAAAACTGTTTTTT. This translates into CASSRQQANEKLFF.

The rearrangement joins TRBV28 to TRBJ2-3; D is uncertain. The V and J ends lost 5 bases and 0 bases respectively, with 6 bases between them. The CDR3 totals 13 residues. Germline V gene data show CDR1 as MDHEN and CDR2 as SYDVKM. The CDR3 spells CASSPPSTDTQYF. For the CDR3, the DNA is TGTGCCAGCAGTCCTCCCAGCACAGATACGCAGTATTTT.

The chain carries TRBV11-2 and TRBJ1-4; the match to TRBD1 covers 7 bases. Germline CDR1 and CDR2: SGHAT and FQNNGV. Trimming cost V 4 bases and J 6 bases; bases outside gene matches: 8. This CDR3 comprises 15 residues. CDR3 residues: CASSYRQGVDEKLFF. The CDR3 bases are TGTGCCAGCAGCTATCGACAGGGAGTGGATGAAAAACTGTTTTTT.

This clone came up once. V and J are TRBV6-5 and TRBJ2-3; 10 bases fit TRBD2. The CDR3 loop spans 15 amino acids. Germline V gene data show CDR1 as MNHEY and CDR2 as SVGAGI. V trimming: 6 bases; J trimming: 2 bases; junction bases outside the gene matches: 5. CDR3 loop: CASRQTSGHTDTQYF. The CDR3 nucleotides are TGTGCCAGCAGACAGACTAGCGGGCACACAGATACGCAGTATTTT.

The chain combines TRBV6-2 or TRBV6-3 with TRBJ1-6; 9 bases line up with TRBD1. With 2 bases clipped from V and 6 bases from J, the junction kept 5 bases outside the gene matches. Germline V gene sequence: CDR1 MNHEY, CDR2 SVGEGT. The CDR3 totals 16 residues. Written as DNA, the CDR3 is TGTGCCAGCAGTTACGACCGGGACAGGGTTAATTCACCCCTCCACTTT. It specifies CASSYDRDRVNSPLHF.

The rearrangement uses TRBV5-1 and TRBJ1-3; D is unclear. There are 12 residues in the CDR3. V lost 4 bases, J lost 3 bases, and 5 bases lay in between. Germline CDR1 is SGHRS and CDR2 is YFSETQ. For the CDR3, the DNA is TGCGCCAGCAGCCCCCGTGGAAACACCATATATTTT. Its protein product is CASSPRGNTIYF.

This chain joins TRBV19 and TRBJ1-5; 11 nucleotides agree with TRBD1. The CDR3 is 15 amino acids. Trimming at V came to 7 bases and at J to 3 bases, leaving 5 bases not matched to a gene. Per germline, CDR1 LNHDA and CDR2 SQIVND (reference sequence). The CDR3 spells CASTAGQGANQPQHF. The CDR3, as DNA: TGTGCCAGTACCGCCGGACAGGGGGCCAATCAGCCCCAGCATTTT.

This chain connects TRBV27 to TRBJ2-5, with 7 bases that match TRBD2. Germline V gene sequence: CDR1 MNHEY, CDR2 SMNVEV (reference sequence). Trimming cost V 6 bases and J 7 bases; bases outside gene matches: 17. This CDR3 has 16 residues. In nucleotides, the CDR3 is TGTGCCAGCAGGCCTAAAGCGGGACTCCCGGCAGGGACCCAGTACTTC. It codes for CASRPKAGLPAGTQYF.

The chain combines TRBV19 with TRBJ2-5; no firm D call. Trimming removed 5 bases from V and 3 bases from J, with 13 bases in between. In germline, CDR1 is LNHDA, CDR2 SQIVND (reference sequence). The CDR3 is 14 residues long. CDR3 region: CASSFQVLEETQYF. DNA for the CDR3: TGTGCCAGTAGTTTCCAGGTCTTAGAAGAGACCCAGTACTTC.

The chain employs TRBV27 and TRBJ1-3; D is perhaps TRBD1 (6 bases). The CDR3 consists of 16 residues. V lost 11 bases, J lost 4 bases, and 24 bases lay in between. Germline CDR1 is MNHEY and CDR2 is SMNVEV (reference sequence). The CDR3 nucleotides are TGTGCCCGCATCACGGTTACAGGGTTAAAAGGAAACACCATATATTTT. Its translation: CARITVTGLKGNTIYF.

V and J are TRBV5-6 and TRBJ2-3, with D tentatively TRBD2 (5 bases). The V end lost 4 bases, the J end lost 1 base, and 10 bases lay between the germline ends. From germline, CDR1 is SGHDT and CDR2 YYEEEE. This CDR3 has 14 residues. The CDR3 DNA follows: TGTGCCAGCAGCCTAAGCGGAGGCACAGATACGCAGTATTTT. Its translation: CASSLSGGTDTQYF.

The chain combines TRBV6-6 with TRBJ2-4, with 10 bases fitting TRBD2. Germline lookup yields CDR1 MNHNY and CDR2 SVGAGI (reference sequence). The junction had 13 bases not matched to a gene; V was cut back by 5 bases and J by 0 bases. This CDR3 spans 19 amino acids. CDR3 bases: TGTGCCAGCAGTCTCTCGAGCGGGGGGGCCATCTTAGCCAAAAACATTCAGTACTTC. As protein: CASSLSSGGAILAKNIQYF.

This clone was recorded a few times. The gene calls are TRBV19 and TRBJ1-1; 7 positions match TRBD1. Germline CDR1 reads LNHDA; CDR2 reads SQIVND (reference sequence). V gave up 6 bases and J gave up 3 bases; unmatched junction bases: 4. CDR3 length equals 13 residues. CDR3 sequence: CASSDRAYTEAFF. CDR3 nucleotide sequence: TGTGCCAGTAGCGACAGGGCATACACTGAAGCTTTCTTT.

The J gene is TRBJ1-2, the V gene TRBV6-2 or TRBV6-3; possibly TRBD1 for D (6 bases). The length of the CDR3 is 14 residues. V lost 1 base to trimming and J lost 2 bases, with 8 bases between them. Germline V gene data show CDR1 as MNHEY and CDR2 as SVGEGT. CDR3 sequence (DNA): TGTGCCAGCAGTTACTTGGACAGCAACTATGGCTACACCTTC. It encodes CASSYLDSNYGYTF.

The chain carries TRBV19 and TRBJ2-5; TRBD2 might be the D (5 bases). This CDR3 has 16 amino acids. CDR1 is LNHDA, CDR2 SQIVND, per germline (reference sequence). Trimming took off 3 bases at V and 4 bases at J, with 18 bases between the two ends. CDR3 amino acids: CASSIGPGNGGETQYF. CDR3 nucleotides: TGTGCCAGTAGTATTGGTCCGGGGAATGGTGGAGAGACCCAGTACTTC.

The chain uses TRBV18 and TRBJ1-4, with D uncertain. This CDR3 is 16 amino acids long. Germline V gene lookup returns CDR1 KGHSH and CDR2 LQKENI. V was shortened by 3 bases and J by 0 bases, with 11 bases between the two germline ends. The CDR3 nucleotides are TGTGCCAGCTCACCTGCGGGATCAGCAACTAATGAAAAACTGTTTTTT. It is translated as CASSPAGSATNEKLFF.

V gene TRBV6-5 combines with J gene TRBJ1-2; the D is unclear. Germline lookup yields CDR1 MNHEY and CDR2 SVGAGI. The CDR3 is 15 residues long. With 6 bases removed from V and 8 bases from J, the gap between germline ends came to 22 bases. CDR3 DNA sequence: TGTGCCAGCAGACTCAACCTACTCCCAAGAGTAGGCTACACCTTC. Its protein product is CASRLNLLPRVGYTF.

The rearrangement joins TRBV5-6 to TRBJ2-7, with D possibly matching TRBD1 (6 bases). This CDR3 comprises 16 residues. CDR1 SGHDT and CDR2 YYEEEE come from the germline V gene. V dropped 4 bases and J dropped 2 bases, with 19 bases sitting between them. CDR3: CASSPMRGRRTYEQYF. CDR3 bases: TGTGCCAGCAGCCCTATGAGGGGGAGAAGGACCTACGAGCAGTACTTC.

The V gene is TRBV11-1, the J gene TRBJ2-3; maybe TRBD2 (5 bases). Germline CDR1 and CDR2: SGHAT and FQDESV (reference sequence). This CDR3 is built from 15 residues. V was clipped by 5 bases and J by 4 bases, with 16 bases between them. Here the CDR3 reads CASSPGVLRSDTQYF. The CDR3 coding sequence is TGTGCCAGCAGCCCCGGGGTACTGAGGTCAGATACGCAGTATTTT.

This clone was seen a handful of times. The chain combines TRBV30 with TRBJ1-5, with a tentative D call TRBD1 (5 bases). This CDR3 is built from 13 residues. Germline values: CDR1 GTSNPN, CDR2 SVGIG (reference sequence). V lost 5 bases and J lost 2, with 10 bases in between. The CDR3 nucleotides read TGTGCCTGGGACGAAGGGGGCAATCAGCCCCAGCATTTT. It yields the protein CAWDEGGNQPQHF.

The J gene is TRBJ2-5, the V gene TRBV11-2, with TRBD2 identical over 7 bases. Trimming removed 1 base from V and 1 base from J; junction bases left unmatched: 6. The CDR3 extends over 16 amino acids. Germline V lookup: CDR1 SGHAT, CDR2 FQNNGV. The CDR3, as DNA: TGTGCCAGCAGCTTAGCCCCGGCTAGCGGCCAAGAGACCCAGTACTTC. Its translation is CASSLAPASGQETQYF.

The chain carries TRBV2 and TRBJ1-2; 7 bases line up with TRBD1. Germline V gene sequence: CDR1 SNHLY, CDR2 FYNNEI. The CDR3 runs 14 residues. V trimming: 8 bases; J trimming: 4 bases; junction bases outside the gene matches: 10. CDR3 loop: CASRYEQGGYGYTF. The CDR3 region has the DNA TGTGCCAGCCGGTATGAGCAGGGGGGCTATGGCTACACCTTC.